The clone carrying this T cell receptor (beta chain) was counted a single time. Its antigen is unidentified. CDR1 SGHAT and CDR2 FQNNGV come from the germline V gene. J lost 2 bases, V lost 3 bases, and 4 bases had no gene match. The CDR3 extends over 14 amino acids. The data are from a study of CD8+ T cells in alopecia areata. Study at large: Treated patients received severity scores based on the percentage of scalp area affected. Study-wide results and caveats: Expanded CD8+ clones among the top 100, as well as scalp clonality, were significantly decreased by tofacitinib.

Treatment specified: oral pan-JAK inhibitor, 5-10 mg twice daily. Peripheral blood samples and lesional scalp punch biopsies were obtained from alopecia areata patients. Once RNA had been extracted, it was reverse transcribed into cDNA to act as the sequencing template. Libraries were prepared by immunoSEQ multiplex PCR; TCRdb keeps only in-frame clonotypes and omits some of them. The sample lists around 86,000 clones; around three quarters were seen once. The clonotype originates from a human donor with alopecia areata. V usage is TRBV11-2 and J usage is TRBJ2-7; 7 nucleotides line up with TRBD2. Material: CD8+ T cells sorted from blood, obtained between weeks 43 and 45, from a patient treated with tofacitinib. The CDR3 DNA follows: TGTGCCAGCAGCTTTCGGGGGGAGGCCTACGAGCAGTACTTC. The encoded protein is CASSFRGEAYEQYF.